A single TCR beta chain is shown here with its context. This sample was included in a study of cytomegalovirus exposure and HLA in healthy donors. V shed 6 bases, J shed 1 base, and the junction held 12 bases outside the gene matches. CDR1 is SGHRS, CDR2 YFSETQ, per germline. This CDR3 is 16 amino acids long. The primer mix had 60 Vbeta and 13 Jbeta primers. Here immunoSEQ multiplex PCR was the method, and the copy in TCRdb shows in-frame clones only, minus some. The table shows approximately 100,000 clones, with around 75% occurring only once. This TCR came from a man aged 50 to 59 in good health and CMV-seronegative. The material sequenced was PBMCs. The genes are TRBV5-1 and TRBJ1-2; 7 positions match TRBD1. The chain's CDR3 is CASNWGGGDSNYGYTF. The CDR3 bases are TGCGCCAGCAACTGGGGAGGCGGGGACAGTAACTATGGCTACACCTTC.